This T cell receptor (beta chain) was documented in a study of T cells after yellow fever vaccination. Researchers made TCR cDNA using 5'RACE template switching, and this step added a universal primer site and UMIs. Each CDR3 protein gets one entry after TCRdb re-called the 5' RACE reads with MiXCR. The table has 250,000 to 400,000 distinct CDR3 sequences, 4.1% seen once. J gave up 2 bases and V 6 bases, and 7 bases lay outside the gene matches. This CDR3 spans 15 amino acids. CDR1 is SGHDT, CDR2 YYEEEE, per germline. The clonotype was recovered from a young man who received the YFV17D yellow fever vaccine. The source was PBMCs, collected 5 days after the yellow fever booster vaccination. The chain combines TRBV5-6 with TRBJ2-7, with TRBD2 matching over 11 bases. CDR3 sequence: CASTRLAGPAYEQYV. The DNA for the CDR3 is TGTGCCAGCACCAGACTAGCGGGGCCCGCCTACGAGCAGTACGTC.